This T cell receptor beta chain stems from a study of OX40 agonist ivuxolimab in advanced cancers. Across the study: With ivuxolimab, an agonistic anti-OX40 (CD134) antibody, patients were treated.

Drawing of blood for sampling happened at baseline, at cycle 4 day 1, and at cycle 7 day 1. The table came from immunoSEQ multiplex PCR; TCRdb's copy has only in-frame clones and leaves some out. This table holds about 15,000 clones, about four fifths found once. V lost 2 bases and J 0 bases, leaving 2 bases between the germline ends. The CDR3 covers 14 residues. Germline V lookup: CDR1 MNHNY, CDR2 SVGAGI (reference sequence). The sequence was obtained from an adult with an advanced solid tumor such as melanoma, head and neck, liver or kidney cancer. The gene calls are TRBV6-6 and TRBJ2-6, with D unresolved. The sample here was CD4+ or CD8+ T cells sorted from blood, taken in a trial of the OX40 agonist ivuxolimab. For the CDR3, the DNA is TGTGCCAGCAGTTACATCTCTGGGGCCAACGTCCTGACTTTC. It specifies CASSYISGANVLTF.